A selection of T cell receptor beta chains follows, all from one sample in a study of T cell repertoires in cytomegalovirus infection. No antigen has been assigned to these receptors. TCRdb recomputed calls from the reads with MiXCR, one row per CDR3 protein. The sample shows some 920,000 distinct CDR3 sequences, roughly 30% of them seen only once. The sequenced sample was cultured CD8+ T cells from PBMCs, obtained from culture after CMV antigen stimulation. Receptors originate from a human donor in good health (CMV status not recorded). Some clones in this sample may be carry-over from other donors' samples. Each CDR3 is given with its conserved first and last residue. The order of the fields is V gene, D gene, clone size, J gene, CDR3 DNA, CDR3 protein. The D gene is left open where the match is weak. Size values are once, few and many counts, or a class for expanded clones, and some rows have none.

TRBV19	-	-	TRBJ2-7	TGTGCCACCCGAGTGGCCCAGAGCTCCTACGAGCAGTACTTC	CATRVAQSSYEQYF
TRBV10-3	-	-	TRBJ2-7	TGTGCCATGGGCGAGGTTTTCTACGAGCAGTACTTC	CAMGEVFYEQYF
TRBV19	TRBD2	-	TRBJ2-1	TGTGCCAGTAGTATCAAAGCGGGGGCCAATGAGCAGTTCTTC	CASSIKAGANEQFF
TRBV15	-	-	TRBJ2-4	TGTGCCACCAGCAGAGTCGCAGCCGGGACCTTAGCCAAAAACATTCAGTACTTC	CATSRVAAGTLAKNIQYF
TRBV19	TRBD1	-	TRBJ1-1	TGTGCCAGTAGTAACAGGGGGCGCGTGAACACTGAAGCTTTCTTT	CASSNRGRVNTEAFF
TRBV7-2	-	many	TRBJ1-1	TGTGCCAGCAGCTTACCCAGGCGGGGGCGGAACACTGAAGCTTTCTTT	CASSLPRRGRNTEAFF
TRBV7-6	TRBD1	-	TRBJ1-2	TGTGCCAGCAGCCCCGGGACAGATTTTAGTGACTACACCTTC	CASSPGTDFSDYTF
TRBV6-2/TRBV6-3	-	-	TRBJ1-5	TGTGCCAGCAGTTACCTTCAATACCCCGAGGAGCCCCAGCATTTT	CASSYLQYPEEPQHF
TRBV4-1	-	-	TRBJ2-1	TGCGCCAGCAGCCCTCGGGGGGCGAACTACAATGAGCAGTTCTTC	CASSPRGANYNEQFF
TRBV7-6	-	-	TRBJ2-1	TGTGCCAGCAGACAAAGGGTCCTAAATACCTACAATGAGCAGTTCTTC	CASRQRVLNTYNEQFF
TRBV4-1	TRBD2	-	TRBJ2-3	TGCGCCAGCAGCCAAGATCGGGTAGCGGGGAGCACAGATACGCAGTATTTT	CASSQDRVAGSTDTQYF
TRBV7-9	TRBD1	few	TRBJ2-3	TGTGCCAGCAGCCCACTAACGACAGGGAAGGTCCCAGATACGCAGTATTTT	CASSPLTTGKVPDTQYF
TRBV27	-	-	TRBJ2-1	TGTGCCAGCAGTCCCAACACTGGTGAGCAGTTCTTC	CASSPNTGEQFF
TRBV5-4	TRBD2	-	TRBJ2-1	TGTGCCAGCGCGCTAGCGGGGGATTACAATGAGCAGTTCTTC	CASALAGDYNEQFF
TRBV29-1	-	-	TRBJ2-5	TGCAGCGTTGAGGGGGGGACATTCGCCGAGACCCAGTACTTC	CSVEGGTFAETQYF
TRBV28	-	-	TRBJ1-2	TGTGCCAGCAGTTTACGTCGGGGGGACGGCTACACCTTC	CASSLRRGDGYTF
TRBV7-6	-	-	TRBJ2-3	TGTGCCAGCAGCTTAAAGATCGCCACAGATACGCAGTATTTT	CASSLKIATDTQYF
TRBV9	-	many	TRBJ1-5	TGTGCCAGCAGTACGGGGGGGGGCAATCAGCCCCAGCATTTT	CASSTGGGNQPQHF
TRBV28	TRBD1	-	TRBJ1-2	TGTGCCAGCAGTAACCGGGACAGGGGGCGAGTTAACTATGGCTACACCTTC	CASSNRDRGRVNYGYTF
TRBV15	-	-	TRBJ1-2	TGTGCCACCAGCAGTTCACCACCCGTTAACTATGGCTACACCTTC	CATSSSPPVNYGYTF
TRBV7-2	-	many	TRBJ2-3	TGTGCCAGCAGCTATTACGGGGGCGCAGATACGCAGTATTTT	CASSYYGGADTQYF
TRBV27	TRBD1	-	TRBJ2-1	TGTGCCAGCAGTCCCCGGGACAGGGGGTTTATCCCGGGGTACAATGAGCAGTTCTTC	CASSPRDRGFIPGYNEQFF
TRBV19	-	-	TRBJ1-5	TGTGCCAGTAGGGAATCCGAAAAAAATCAGCCCCAGCATTTT	CASRESEKNQPQHF
TRBV6-2/TRBV6-3	-	-	TRBJ1-6	TGTGCCAACAGTTACGGCAGCAGTTCACCCCTCCACTTT	CANSYGSSSPLHF
TRBV9	TRBD2	-	TRBJ2-5	TGTGCCAGCAGCGTACGTACTAGCGGAAATAGGGAGACCCAGTACTTC	CASSVRTSGNRETQYF
TRBV24-1	-	-	TRBJ2-3	TGTGCCACCAGTGATGGCAGGGCTAGCACAGATACGCAGTATTTT	CATSDGRASTDTQYF
TRBV7-9	-	-	TRBJ1-4	TGTGCCAGCAGGGAACCAACTAATGAAAAACTGTTTTTT	CASREPTNEKLFF
TRBV7-9	-	few	TRBJ2-7	TGTGCCAGCGGGGCATCCCACTCCATGGGCGAGCAGTACTTC	CASGASHSMGEQYF
TRBV6-2/TRBV6-3	-	-	TRBJ2-2	TGTGCCAGCAGATCTCACAGGGAGGACACCGGGGAGCTGTTTTTT	CASRSHREDTGELFF
TRBV11-2	TRBD2	-	TRBJ2-3	TGTGCCAGCAGCGCGGGGGGTCGGTTGACTCTGGAAGATACGCAGTATTTT	CASSAGGRLTLEDTQYF
TRBV7-9	-	few	TRBJ2-6	TGTGCCAGCAGCTTAGTTACTGGGGCCAACGTCCTGACTTTC	CASSLVTGANVLTF
TRBV7-6	-	many	TRBJ2-2	TGTGCCAGCAGCTTAAACTGGGGCCGTACCGGGGAGCTGTTTTTT	CASSLNWGRTGELFF
TRBV6-6	TRBD1	-	TRBJ1-2	TGTGCCAGCAGCCGGCTCGACAGGGTAAACTATGGCTACACCTTC	CASSRLDRVNYGYTF
TRBV7-2	TRBD1	-	TRBJ2-7	TGTGCCAGCAGCTTCCAGGGGGCTCGGGAGCAGTACTTC	CASSFQGAREQYF
TRBV7-8	TRBD1	many	TRBJ1-1	TGTGCCAGCAGCTTAGAACGGGACAGGGTGATGAACACTGAAGCTTTCTTT	CASSLERDRVMNTEAFF
TRBV7-9	-	-	TRBJ2-5	TGTGCCAGCAGCTGGAGGTTAGGGGCCCCGAACGGCAAGACCCAGACAATTGATTACTTC	CASSWRLGAPNGKTQTIDYF
TRBV9	TRBD1	-	TRBJ2-2	TGTGCCAGCAGCGTAGGAGGGGGCTGGACCGGGGAGCTATTTTTT	CASSVGGGWTGELFF
TRBV12-3/TRBV12-4	TRBD2	-	TRBJ2-5	TGTGCCAGCAGCGGTTCAGGGCGGGGGGAGCAAGAGACCCAGTACTTC	CASSGSGRGEQETQYF
TRBV6-2/TRBV6-3	-	few	TRBJ1-1	TGTGCCAGCAGCCGAAGGGTGGCTGAAGCTTTCTTT	CASSRRVAEAFF
TRBV29-1	-	few	TRBJ2-2	TGCAGCGTTGGCCCCGGGAGTAGCACCGGGGAGCTGTTTTTT	CSVGPGSSTGELFF
TRBV7-6	-	many	TRBJ1-1	TGTGCCAGCAGCTTAGGGAGGGTCGGAAAGGGCAATGAAGCTTTCTTT	CASSLGRVGKGNEAFF
TRBV5-4	-	-	TRBJ1-1	TGTGCCAGCAGCTTGGTACCGGGCACCACGAACACTGAAGCTTTCTTT	CASSLVPGTTNTEAFF
TRBV5-1	-	many	TRBJ2-1	TGCGCCAGCAGCTTGGAAGGCACCAATGAGCAGTTCTTC	CASSLEGTNEQFF
TRBV7-9	TRBD1	-	TRBJ1-2	TGTGCCAGCATCACGCAGGGGGCTACCTATGGCTACACCTTC	CASITQGATYGYTF
TRBV7-2	TRBD2	many	TRBJ2-1	TGTGCCAGCAGCTTTCAGACTAGCGGAGGCTACAATGAGCAGTTCTTC	CASSFQTSGGYNEQFF
TRBV5-1	-	few	TRBJ2-5	TGCGCCAGCAGCTTGAGGCCGGGAAGCCAGGAGACCCAGTACTTC	CASSLRPGSQETQYF